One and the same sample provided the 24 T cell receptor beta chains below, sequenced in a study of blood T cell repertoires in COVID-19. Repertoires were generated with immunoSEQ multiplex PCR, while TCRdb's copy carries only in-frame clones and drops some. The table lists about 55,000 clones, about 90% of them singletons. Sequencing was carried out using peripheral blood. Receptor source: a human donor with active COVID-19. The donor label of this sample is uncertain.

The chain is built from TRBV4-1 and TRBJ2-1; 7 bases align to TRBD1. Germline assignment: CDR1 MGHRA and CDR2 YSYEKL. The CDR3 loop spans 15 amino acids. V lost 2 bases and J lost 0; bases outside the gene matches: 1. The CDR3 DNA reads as TGCGCCAGCAGCCAACAGGGGGTCTCCTACAATGAGCAGTTCTTC. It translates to CASSQQGVSYNEQFF.

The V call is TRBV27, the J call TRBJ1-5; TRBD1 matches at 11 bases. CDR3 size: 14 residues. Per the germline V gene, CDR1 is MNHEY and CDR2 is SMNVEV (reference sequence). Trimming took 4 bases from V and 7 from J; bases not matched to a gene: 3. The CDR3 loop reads CASSSDRGRQPQHF. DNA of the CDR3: TGTGCCAGCAGTTCGGACAGGGGGCGACAGCCCCAGCATTTT.

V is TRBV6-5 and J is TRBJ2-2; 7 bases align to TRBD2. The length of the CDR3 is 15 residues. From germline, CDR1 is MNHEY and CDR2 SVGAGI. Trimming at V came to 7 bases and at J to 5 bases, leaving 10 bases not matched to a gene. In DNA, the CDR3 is TGTGCCAGCAAACTATCGGGGCGGGGGACCGGGGAGCTGTTTTTT. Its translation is CASKLSGRGTGELFF.

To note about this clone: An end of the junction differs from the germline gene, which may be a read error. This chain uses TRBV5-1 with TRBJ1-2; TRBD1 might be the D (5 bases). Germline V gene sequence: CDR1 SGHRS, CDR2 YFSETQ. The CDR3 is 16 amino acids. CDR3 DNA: TGCGCCAGCAGTTTGGGCAGGGAGGGGCTGTACTATGGCTACACCTTC. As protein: CASSLGREGLYYGYTF.

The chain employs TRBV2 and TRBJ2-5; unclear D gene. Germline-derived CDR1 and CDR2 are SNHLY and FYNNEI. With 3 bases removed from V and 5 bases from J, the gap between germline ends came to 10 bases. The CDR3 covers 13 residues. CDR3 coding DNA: TGTGCCAGCAGTGAGTCTAGGAGTGAGACCCAGTACTTC. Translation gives CASSESRSETQYF.

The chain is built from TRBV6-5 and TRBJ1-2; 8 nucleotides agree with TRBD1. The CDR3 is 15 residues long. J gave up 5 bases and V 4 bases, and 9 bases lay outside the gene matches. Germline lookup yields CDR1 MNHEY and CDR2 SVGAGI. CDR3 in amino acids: CASSFPEGQEYGYTF. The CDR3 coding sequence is TGTGCCAGCAGTTTCCCTGAGGGACAGGAGTATGGCTACACCTTC.

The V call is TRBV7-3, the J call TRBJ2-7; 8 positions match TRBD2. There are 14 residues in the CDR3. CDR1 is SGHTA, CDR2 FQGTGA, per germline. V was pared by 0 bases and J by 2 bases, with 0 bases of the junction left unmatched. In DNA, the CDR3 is TGTGCCAGCAGCTTAACTAGCGGGGCCTACGAGCAGTACTTC. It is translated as CASSLTSGAYEQYF.

The CDR3 DNA reads as TGTGCCAGCTCACCGGCAATTTCAGGGGCCGACTATGGCTACACCTTC. Its translation is CASSPAISGADYGYTF. J is TRBJ1-2 and V is TRBV18; D is possibly TRBD1 (6 bases). The CDR3 consists of 16 residues. The V end was cut by 3 bases, the J end by 3 bases, with 17 bases between. CDR1 KGHSH and CDR2 LQKENI come from the germline V gene.

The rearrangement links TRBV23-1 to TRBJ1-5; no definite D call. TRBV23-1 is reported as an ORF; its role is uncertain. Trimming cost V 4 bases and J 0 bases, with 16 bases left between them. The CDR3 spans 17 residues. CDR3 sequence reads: CASSPQAKAYSNQPQHF. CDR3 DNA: TGCGCCAGCAGTCCCCAGGCTAAGGCGTATAGCAATCAGCCCCAGCATTTT.

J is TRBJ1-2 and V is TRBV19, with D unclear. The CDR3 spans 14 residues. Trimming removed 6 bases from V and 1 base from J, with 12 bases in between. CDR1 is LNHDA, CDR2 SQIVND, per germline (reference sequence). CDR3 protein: CASREAAGNYGYTF. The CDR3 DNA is TGTGCCAGTAGGGAGGCCGCGGGTAACTATGGCTACACCTTC.

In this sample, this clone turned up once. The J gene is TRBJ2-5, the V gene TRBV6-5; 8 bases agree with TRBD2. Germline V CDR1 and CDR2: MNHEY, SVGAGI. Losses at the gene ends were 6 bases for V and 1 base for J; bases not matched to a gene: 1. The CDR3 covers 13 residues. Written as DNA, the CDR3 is TGTGCCAGCAGGCGGGGGGCCCAAGAGACCCAGTACTTC. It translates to CASRRGAQETQYF.

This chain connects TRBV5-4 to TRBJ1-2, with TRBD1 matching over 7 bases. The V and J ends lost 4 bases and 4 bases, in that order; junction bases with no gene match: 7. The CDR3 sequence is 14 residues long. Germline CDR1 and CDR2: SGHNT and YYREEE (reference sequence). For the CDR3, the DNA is TGTGCCAGCAGCCTAGGGGGCGAGACCTATGGCTACACCTTC. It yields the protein CASSLGGETYGYTF.

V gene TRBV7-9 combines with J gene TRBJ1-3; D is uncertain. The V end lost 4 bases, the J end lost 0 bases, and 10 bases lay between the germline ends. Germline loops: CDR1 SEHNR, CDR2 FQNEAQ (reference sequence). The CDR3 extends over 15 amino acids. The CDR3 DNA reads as TGTGCCAGCAGCTCAACAGCCTACTCTGGAAACACCATATATTTT. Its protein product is CASSSTAYSGNTIYF.

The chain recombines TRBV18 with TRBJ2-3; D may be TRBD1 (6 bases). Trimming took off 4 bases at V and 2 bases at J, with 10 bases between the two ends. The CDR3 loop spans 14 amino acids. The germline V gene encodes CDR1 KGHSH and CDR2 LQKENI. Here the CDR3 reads CASSRTADTDTQYF. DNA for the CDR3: TGTGCCAGCTCACGGACAGCCGACACAGATACGCAGTATTTT.

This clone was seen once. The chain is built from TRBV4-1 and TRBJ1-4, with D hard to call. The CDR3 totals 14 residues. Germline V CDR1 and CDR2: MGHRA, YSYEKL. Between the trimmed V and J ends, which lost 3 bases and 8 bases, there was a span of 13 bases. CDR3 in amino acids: CASSQTVMEEKLFF. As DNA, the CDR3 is TGCGCCAGCAGCCAGACTGTGATGGAAGAAAAACTGTTTTTT.

CDR3 nucleotide sequence: TGTGCCAGTAAGCACAGCTCTGGAAACACCATATATTTT. It codes for CASKHSSGNTIYF. J is TRBJ1-3 and V is TRBV19; D gene unclear. Germline CDR1 is LNHDA and CDR2 is SQIVND (reference sequence). Trimming stripped 7 bases from V and 0 bases from J, with 7 bases between. The CDR3 covers 13 residues.

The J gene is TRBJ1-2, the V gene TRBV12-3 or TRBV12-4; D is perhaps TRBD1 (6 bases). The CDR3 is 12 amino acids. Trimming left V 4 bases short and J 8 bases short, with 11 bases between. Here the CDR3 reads CASSSGGWGYTF. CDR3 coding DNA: TGTGCCAGCAGTTCTGGGGGCTGGGGCTACACCTTC.

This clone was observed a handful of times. The CDR3 loop reads CAISESSRSNQPQHF. The CDR3 DNA sequence: TGTGCCATCAGTGAGTCGAGCCGGAGCAATCAGCCCCAGCATTTT. V and J are TRBV10-3 and TRBJ1-5; the D is unclear. The CDR3 consists of 15 residues. CDR1 is ENHRY and CDR2 is SYGVKD in the germline V gene. Trimming left V 0 bases short and J 1 base short, with 7 bases between.

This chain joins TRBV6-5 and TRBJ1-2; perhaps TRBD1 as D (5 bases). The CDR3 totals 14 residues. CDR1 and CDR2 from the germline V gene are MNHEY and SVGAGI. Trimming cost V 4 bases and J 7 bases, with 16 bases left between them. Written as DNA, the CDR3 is TGTGCCAGCAGTTCGAACAGGCGAGAGCGTGGCTACACCTTC. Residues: CASSSNRRERGYTF.

Here the CDR3 DNA reads TGCGCCAGCAGCCTCGGACAGGGTACCTACGAGCAGTACTTC. Translated: CASSLGQGTYEQYF. The chain couples TRBV4-1 to TRBJ2-7; TRBD1 matches 8 bases. There are 14 residues in the CDR3. Germline V CDR1 and CDR2: MGHRA, YSYEKL. V lost 4 bases to trimming and J lost 2 bases; unmatched junction nucleotides: 4.

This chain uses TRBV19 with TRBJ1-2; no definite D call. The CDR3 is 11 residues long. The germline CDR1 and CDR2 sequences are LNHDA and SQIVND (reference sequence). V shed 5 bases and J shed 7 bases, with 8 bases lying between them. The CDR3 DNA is TGTGCCAGTAGTTATAGGAGTGGCTACACCTTC. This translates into CASSYRSGYTF.

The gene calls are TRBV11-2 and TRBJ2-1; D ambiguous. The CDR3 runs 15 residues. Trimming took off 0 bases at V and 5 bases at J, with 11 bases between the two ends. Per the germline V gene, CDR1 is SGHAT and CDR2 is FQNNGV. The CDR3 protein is CASSLEFVLNNEQFF. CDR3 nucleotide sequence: TGTGCCAGCAGCTTAGAATTCGTCCTTAACAATGAGCAGTTCTTC.

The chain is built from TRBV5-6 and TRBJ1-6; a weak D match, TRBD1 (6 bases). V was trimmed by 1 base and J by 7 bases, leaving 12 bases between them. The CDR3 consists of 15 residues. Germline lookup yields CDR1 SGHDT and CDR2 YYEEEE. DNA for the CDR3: TGTGCCAGCAGCTTGTGGCAGGGGTTAAATTCACCCCTCCACTTT. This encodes CASSLWQGLNSPLHF.

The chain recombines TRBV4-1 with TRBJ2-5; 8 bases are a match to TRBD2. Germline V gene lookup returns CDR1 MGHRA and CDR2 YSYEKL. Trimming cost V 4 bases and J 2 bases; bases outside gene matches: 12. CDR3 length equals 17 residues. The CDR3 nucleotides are TGCGCCAGCAGCCCACTTATTCGGGGGGGGATACAAGAGACCCAGTACTTC. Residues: CASSPLIRGGIQETQYF.